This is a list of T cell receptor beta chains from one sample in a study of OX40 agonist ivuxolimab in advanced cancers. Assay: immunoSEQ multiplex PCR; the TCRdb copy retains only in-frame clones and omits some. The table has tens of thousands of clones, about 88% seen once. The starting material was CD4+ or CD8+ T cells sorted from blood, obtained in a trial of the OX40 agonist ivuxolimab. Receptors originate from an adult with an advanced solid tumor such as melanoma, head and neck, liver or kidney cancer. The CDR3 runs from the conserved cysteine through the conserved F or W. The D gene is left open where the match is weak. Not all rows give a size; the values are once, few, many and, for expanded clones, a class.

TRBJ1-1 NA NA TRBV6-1 TGTGCCAGCAGGTTCGACCTGAACACTGAAGCTTTCTTT CASRFDLNTEAFF
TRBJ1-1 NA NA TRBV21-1 TGTGCCAGCAGCGCAGGACGGACGAACACTGAAGCTTTCTTT CASSAGRTNTEAFF
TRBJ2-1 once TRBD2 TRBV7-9 TGTGCCAGCAGCTTAAGCGGGAGAACCTACAATGAGCAGTTCTTC CASSLSGRTYNEQFF
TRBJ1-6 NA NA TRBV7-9 TGTGCCAGCCCCCGGGGTAGCTCCTATAATTCACCCCTCCACTTT CASPRGSSYNSPLHF
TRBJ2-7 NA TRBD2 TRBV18 TGTGCCAGCTCTCCTGGACTAGCGGGAGTTTACGAGCAGTACTTC CASSPGLAGVYEQYF
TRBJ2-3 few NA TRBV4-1 TGCGCCAGCAGCCAAGACTATACCCCATCCGTCACGCAGTATTTT CASSQDYTPSVTQYF
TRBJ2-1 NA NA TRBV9 TGTGCCAGCAGCGTAGGGGCGATGGGGTCGGGGGAGCAGTTCTTC CASSVGAMGSGEQFF
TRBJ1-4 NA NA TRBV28 TGTGCCAGCAGTTTAGGGGGGGGAAGTAATGAAAAACTGTTTTTT CASSLGGGSNEKLFF
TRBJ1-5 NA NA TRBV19 TGTGCCAGTAGTGCCCCGGGGAGCAATCAGCCCCAGCATTTT CASSAPGSNQPQHF
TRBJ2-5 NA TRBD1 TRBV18 TGTGCCAGCTCACCATCGGGACAGCAAGAGACCCAGTACTTC CASSPSGQQETQYF
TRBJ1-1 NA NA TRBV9 TGTGCCAGCAGCGTACCCCGGGGGGAGACATGGATGACTGAAGCTTTCTTT CASSVPRGETWMTEAFF
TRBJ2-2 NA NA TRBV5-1 TGCGCCAGCAGCCCTCTTGGGATGTCCGGGGAGCTGTTTTTT CASSPLGMSGELFF
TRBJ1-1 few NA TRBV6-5 TGTGCCAGCAGTTACAGGCTAACGAACACTGAAGCTTTCTTT CASSYRLTNTEAFF
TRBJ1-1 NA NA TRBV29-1 TGCAGCGCCTCTAAGGGGTTTGATTTGGACACTGAAGCTTTCTTT CSASKGFDLDTEAFF
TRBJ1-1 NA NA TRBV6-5 TGTGCCAGCAGTTACTCGAGAGGGGCTGAAGCTTTCTTT CASSYSRGAEAFF
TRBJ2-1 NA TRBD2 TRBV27 TGTGCCAGCAGTTTATGGGGCGGGAGGATCTCCTACAATGAGCAGTTCTTC CASSLWGGRISYNEQFF
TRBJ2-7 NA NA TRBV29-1 TGCAGCGTGCGCCCACAGGGTTACGAGCAGTACTTC CSVRPQGYEQYF
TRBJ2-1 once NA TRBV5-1 TGCGCCAGCAGCTTGGAGGGGGGCGGGCACAATGAGCAGTTCTTC CASSLEGGGHNEQFF
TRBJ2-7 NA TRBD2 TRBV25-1 TGTGCCAGCAGTCCAGCGGGAGGACGACACTACGAGCAGTACTTC CASSPAGGRHYEQYF
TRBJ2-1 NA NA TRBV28 TGTGCCAGCAGGCCTACCTATTTGGACAATGAGCAGTTCTTC CASRPTYLDNEQFF